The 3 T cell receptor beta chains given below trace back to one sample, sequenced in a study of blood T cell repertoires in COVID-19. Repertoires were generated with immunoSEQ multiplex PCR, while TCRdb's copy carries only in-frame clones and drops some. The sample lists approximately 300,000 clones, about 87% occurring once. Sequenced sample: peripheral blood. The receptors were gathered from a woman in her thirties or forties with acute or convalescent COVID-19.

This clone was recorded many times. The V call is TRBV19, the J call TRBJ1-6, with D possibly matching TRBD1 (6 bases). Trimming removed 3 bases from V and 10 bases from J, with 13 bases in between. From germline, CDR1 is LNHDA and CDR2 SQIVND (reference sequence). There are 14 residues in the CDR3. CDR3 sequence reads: CASSISAGESPLHF. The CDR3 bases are TGTGCCAGTAGTATCTCGGCAGGGGAGTCACCCCTCCACTTT.

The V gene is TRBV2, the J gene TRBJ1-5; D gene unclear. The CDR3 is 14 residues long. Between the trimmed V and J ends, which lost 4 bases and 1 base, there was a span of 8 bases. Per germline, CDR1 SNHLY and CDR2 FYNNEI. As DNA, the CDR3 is TGTGCCAGCAGTGTCGTGGAGAGCAATCAGCCCCAGCATTTT. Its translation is CASSVVESNQPQHF. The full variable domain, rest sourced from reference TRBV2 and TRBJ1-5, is EPEVTQTPSHQVTQMGQEVILRCVPISNHLYFYWYRQILGQKVEFLVSFYNNEISEKSEIFDDQFSVERPDGSNFTLKIRSTKLEDSAMYFCASSVVESNQPQHFGDGTRLSIL.

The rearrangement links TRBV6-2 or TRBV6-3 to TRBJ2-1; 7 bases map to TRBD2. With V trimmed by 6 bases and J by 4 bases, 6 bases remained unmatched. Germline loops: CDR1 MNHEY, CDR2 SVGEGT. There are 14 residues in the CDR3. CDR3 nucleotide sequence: TGTGCCAGCAGCCGGGGGGACCAATACAATGAGCAGTTCTTC. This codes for CASSRGDQYNEQFF.